The clone carrying this T cell receptor beta chain occurred many times. This entry comes from a study of CD8 T cells in ankylosing spondylitis. TCRdb re-called the 5' RACE reads through MiXCR, storing one row per CDR3 protein. Of about 35,000 distinct CDR3 sequences listed, approximately 3% were seen once; the top ten hold 2.5% to 3%. CDR3 length: 14 residues. With 2 bases removed from V and 3 bases from J, the gap between germline ends came to 9 bases. Germline V gene data show CDR1 as SGDLS and CDR2 as YYNGEE. Sample: blood, either unsorted or a sorted T cell fraction (not recorded which). This receptor was identified in a male donor with ankylosing spondylitis or in good health (not recorded which). The chain carries TRBV9 and TRBJ2-1, with a weak D call TRBD2 (6 bases). The CDR3: CASSVSGRYNEQFF. For the CDR3, the DNA is TGTGCCAGCAGCGTGAGCGGGCGCTACAATGAGCAGTTCTTC.